The 6 T cell receptor beta chains below were found in one sample sequenced in a study of blood T cell repertoires in COVID-19. This table comes from immunoSEQ multiplex PCR, and its TCRdb copy is limited to in-frame clones, with some not included. The sample contains a few hundred thousand clones, 80% to 90% of which appear only once. Sequencing was performed on PBMCs or T cells enriched from blood (not recorded which). The receptors were gathered from a woman in her late teens or twenties who had recovered from COVID-19.

This clone was observed a few times. The V call is TRBV20-1, the J call TRBJ1-2; D uncertain. There are 11 residues in the CDR3. Germline values: CDR1 DFQATT, CDR2 SNEGSKA (reference sequence). Trimming took off 5 bases at V and 2 bases at J, with 6 bases between the two ends. This chain's CDR3 is CSAFFNYGYTF. In DNA, the CDR3 is TGCAGTGCTTTCTTCAACTATGGCTACACCTTC.

The chain uses TRBV5-1 and TRBJ2-5; D is possibly TRBD2 (6 bases). CDR1 is SGHRS, CDR2 YFSETQ, per germline. The CDR3 contains 15 residues. Trimming took 0 bases from V and 2 from J, leaving 11 bases between them. The DNA of the CDR3 is TGCGCCAGCAGCTTGGCTACCGGGACTCAAGAGACCCAGTACTTC. Translation gives CASSLATGTQETQYF.

CDR3 sequence (DNA): TGTGCCACCCGACAGACCTCCTACAATGAGCAGTTCTTC. The encoded protein is CATRQTSYNEQFF. The rearrangement uses TRBV2 and TRBJ2-1; D possibly corresponds to TRBD1 (5 bases). Per germline, CDR1 SNHLY and CDR2 FYNNEI. There are 13 residues in the CDR3. The germline V and J ends were trimmed by 10 bases and 0 bases, with 10 bases remaining between them.

The V gene is TRBV19, the J gene TRBJ1-2, with 7 bases that match TRBD1. The germline V gene encodes CDR1 LNHDA and CDR2 SQIVND (reference sequence). The V gene end was trimmed by 7 bases and the J gene end by 1 base; junction bases not matched to a gene: 6. CDR3 length: 14 amino acids. The CDR3 loop is CASTATGVNYGYTF. The CDR3 nucleotides are TGTGCCAGTACCGCTACAGGGGTTAACTATGGCTACACCTTC.

The gene calls are TRBV5-6 and TRBJ1-6, with D maybe TRBD1 (6 bases). Trimming took 0 bases from V and 10 from J, leaving 11 bases between them. Germline values: CDR1 SGHDT, CDR2 YYEEEE. This CDR3 region has 14 residues. The CDR3 protein is CASSLEQGKSPLHF. Written as DNA, the CDR3 is TGTGCCAGCAGCTTGGAGCAGGGGAAATCACCCCTCCACTTT.

Here the CDR3 reads CASSVGDLGNEQFF. CDR3 nucleotide sequence: TGTGCCAGCAGCGTTGGAGATTTGGGTAATGAGCAGTTCTTC. The chain links TRBV9 to TRBJ2-1; D gene ambiguous. With 2 bases removed from V and 7 bases from J, the gap between germline ends came to 13 bases. From germline, CDR1 is SGDLS and CDR2 YYNGEE. The CDR3 runs 14 residues.